A selection of T cell receptor beta chains follows, all from one sample in a study of T cell responses to AZD1222 COVID-19 vaccine. The protocol was immunoSEQ multiplex PCR, while the TCRdb copy is restricted to in-frame clones and leaves out a portion. The sample has 240,000 or so clones; about 92% are singletons. The material was peripheral blood, obtained on day 0 of AZD1222 vaccination. These receptors were obtained from an adult in good health. The CDR3 runs from the conserved cysteine through the conserved F or W. A D gene is named only where the DNA matches it firmly.

J: TRBJ2-5
D: TRBD2
V: TRBV7-9
length: 16
CDR3: CASSSLEAGTHETQYF

J: TRBJ2-3
D: NA
V: TRBV10-1
length: 17
CDR3: CASSDLPWTNSTDTQYF

J: TRBJ1-2
D: NA
V: TRBV19
length: 12
CDR3: CASKRVNYGYTF

J: TRBJ2-5
D: NA
V: TRBV28
length: 13
CDR3: CARETRAGETQYF

J: TRBJ1-2
D: TRBD1
V: TRBV20-1
length: 14
CDR3: CSASDRGLSYGYTF

J: TRBJ1-5
D: NA
V: TRBV15
length: 15
CDR3: CATSGRGGANQPQHF

J: TRBJ2-7
D: TRBD1
V: TRBV10-3
length: 12
CDR3: CASRQGWDEQYF

J: TRBJ2-2
D: TRBD1
V: TRBV24-1
length: 18
CDR3: CATSDFPGGTGPTGELFF

J: TRBJ2-1
D: NA
V: TRBV14
length: 16
CDR3: CASSLHRTTGNNEQFF

J: TRBJ2-7
D: NA
V: TRBV7-3
length: 13
CDR3: CASGRDPGAEQYF

J: TRBJ1-6
D: NA
V: TRBV19
length: 15
CDR3: CASSILPAYNSPLHF

J: TRBJ2-7
D: TRBD2
V: TRBV7-6
length: 15
CDR3: CASSPLAGIGYEQYF

J: TRBJ2-7
D: TRBD1
V: TRBV2
length: 16
CDR3: CASTPRDRGFTYEQYF

J: TRBJ2-1
D: NA
V: TRBV10-2
length: 12
CDR3: CASTTTRNEQFF

J: TRBJ2-5
D: TRBD2
V: TRBV5-4
length: 14
CDR3: CASSAWGGGETQYF

J: TRBJ1-2
D: TRBD1
V: TRBV28
length: 13
CDR3: CASSWIRTGEKTF

J: TRBJ1-6
D: NA
V: TRBV7-3
length: 13
CDR3: CASSLTDASTLHF

J: TRBJ2-5
D: NA
V: TRBV21-1
length: 13
CDR3: CASKIWAEETQYF